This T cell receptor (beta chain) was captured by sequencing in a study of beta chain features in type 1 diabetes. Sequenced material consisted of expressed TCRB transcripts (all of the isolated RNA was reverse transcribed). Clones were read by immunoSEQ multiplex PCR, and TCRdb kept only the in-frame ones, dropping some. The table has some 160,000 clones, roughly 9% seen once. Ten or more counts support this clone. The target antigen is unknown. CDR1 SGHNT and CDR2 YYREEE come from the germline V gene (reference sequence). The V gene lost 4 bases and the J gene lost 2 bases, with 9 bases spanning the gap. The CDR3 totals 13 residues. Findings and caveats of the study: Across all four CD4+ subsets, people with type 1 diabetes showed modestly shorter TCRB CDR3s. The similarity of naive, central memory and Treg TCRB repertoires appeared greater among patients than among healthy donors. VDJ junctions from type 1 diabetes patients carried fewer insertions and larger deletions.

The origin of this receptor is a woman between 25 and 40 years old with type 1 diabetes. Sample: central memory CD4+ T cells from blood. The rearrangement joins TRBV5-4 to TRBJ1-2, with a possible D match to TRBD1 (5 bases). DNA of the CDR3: TGTGCCAGCAGCCCACAGGAGAACTATGGCTACACCTTC. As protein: CASSPQENYGYTF.